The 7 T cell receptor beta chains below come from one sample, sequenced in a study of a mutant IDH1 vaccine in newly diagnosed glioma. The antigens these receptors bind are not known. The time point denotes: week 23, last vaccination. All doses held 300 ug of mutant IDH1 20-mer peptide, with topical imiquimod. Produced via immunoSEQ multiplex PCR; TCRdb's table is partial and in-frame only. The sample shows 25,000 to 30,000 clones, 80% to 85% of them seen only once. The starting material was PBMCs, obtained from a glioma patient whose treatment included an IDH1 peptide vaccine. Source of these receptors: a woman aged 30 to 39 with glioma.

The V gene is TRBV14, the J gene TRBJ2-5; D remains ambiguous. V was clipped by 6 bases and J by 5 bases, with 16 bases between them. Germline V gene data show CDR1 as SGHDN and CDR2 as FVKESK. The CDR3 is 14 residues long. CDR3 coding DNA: TGTGCCAGCAGTCTGCACCAGTCTGGGGAGACCCAGTACTTC. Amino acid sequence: CASSLHQSGETQYF.

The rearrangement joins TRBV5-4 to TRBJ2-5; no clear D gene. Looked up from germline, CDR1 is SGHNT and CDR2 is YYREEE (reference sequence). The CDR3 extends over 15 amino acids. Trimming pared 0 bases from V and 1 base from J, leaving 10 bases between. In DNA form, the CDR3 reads TGTGCCAGCAGCTTGGGGGGAACTATCCAAGAGACCCAGTACTTC. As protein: CASSLGGTIQETQYF.

DNA for the CDR3: TGCGCCAGCAGCTTTTCGGTCACCTACGAGCAGTACTTC. Amino acids: CASSFSVTYEQYF. This chain links TRBV5-1 with TRBJ2-7; D is undetermined. Germline CDR1 reads SGHRS; CDR2 reads YFSETQ. This CDR3 is built from 13 residues. The V end was cut by 2 bases, the J end by 2 bases, with 8 bases between. The full variable domain, in which reference TRBV5-1 and TRBJ2-7 provide the parts outside the CDR3, is KAGVTQTPRYLIKTRGQQVTLSCSPISGHRSVSWYQQTPGQGLQFLFEYFSETQRNKGNFPGRFSGRQFSNSRSEMNVSTLELGDSALYLCASSFSVTYEQYFGPGTRLTVT.

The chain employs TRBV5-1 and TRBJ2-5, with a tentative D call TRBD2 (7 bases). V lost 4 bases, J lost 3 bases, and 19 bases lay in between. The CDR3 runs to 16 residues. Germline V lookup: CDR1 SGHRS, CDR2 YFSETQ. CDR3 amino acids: CASSPPSGGAEETQYF. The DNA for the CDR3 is TGCGCCAGCAGCCCCCCGAGTGGGGGGGCAGAAGAGACCCAGTACTTC.

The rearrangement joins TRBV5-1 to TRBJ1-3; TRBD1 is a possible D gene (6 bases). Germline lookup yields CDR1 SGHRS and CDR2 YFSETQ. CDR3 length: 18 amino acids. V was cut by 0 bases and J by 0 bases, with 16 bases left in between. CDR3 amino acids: CASSLAPGDTFSGNTIYF. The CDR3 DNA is TGCGCCAGCAGCTTGGCTCCGGGGGACACCTTCTCTGGAAACACCATATATTTT.

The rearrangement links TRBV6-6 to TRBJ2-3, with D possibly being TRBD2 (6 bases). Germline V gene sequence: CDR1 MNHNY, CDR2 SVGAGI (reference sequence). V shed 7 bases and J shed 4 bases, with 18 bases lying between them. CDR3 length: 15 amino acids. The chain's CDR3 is CASTPSGGSADTQYF. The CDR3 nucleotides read TGTGCCAGCACCCCCTCCGGGGGTAGCGCAGATACGCAGTATTTT.

CDR3 region: CASSYSLFQPQHF. In DNA, the CDR3 is TGTGCCAGCAGTTACTCCCTGTTTCAGCCCCAGCATTTT. The chain uses TRBV6-5 and TRBJ1-5; no definite D call. V was pared by 0 bases and J by 6 bases, with 6 bases between. Germline V gene data show CDR1 as MNHEY and CDR2 as SVGAGI. This CDR3 has 13 amino acids.